Following are 4 T cell receptor beta chains from one sample sequenced in a study of PD-1 blockade in classical Hodgkin lymphoma. Data came from immunoSEQ multiplex PCR; TCRdb stores just in-frame clones and leaves some out. The sample lists about 41,000 clones, approximately 80% seen once, with 20% to 25% in the top ten. With no exception, relapse followed autologous stem cell transplantation in all patients, and brentuximab vedotin exposure varied. Sequencing used peripheral blood mononuclear cells (PBMCs), obtained at baseline. The receptor source for this set is a human donor with classical Hodgkin lymphoma.

The genes are TRBV5-5 and TRBJ2-3; 8 bases are a match to TRBD2. This CDR3 has 20 amino acids. CDR1 is SGHKS and CDR2 is YYEKEE in the germline V gene (reference sequence). V gave up 4 bases and J gave up 2 bases; unmatched junction bases: 21. As DNA, the CDR3 is TGTGCCAGCAGCCCGGTGGTAGCGGGACCCTTCGTGCCCCACACAGATACGCAGTATTTT. This gives the protein CASSPVVAGPFVPHTDTQYF.

This clone was seen just once. J is TRBJ2-1 and V is TRBV6-5; 9 bases are shared with TRBD2. Germline V lookup: CDR1 MNHEY, CDR2 SVGAGI. The CDR3 loop spans 14 amino acids. V dropped 5 bases and J dropped 7; count of bases not matched to a gene: 6. In DNA form, the CDR3 reads TGTGCCAGCAGTAAAGGACTAGCGCTGAATGAGCAGTTCTTC. Amino acid sequence: CASSKGLALNEQFF.

The chain links TRBV5-1 to TRBJ1-1, with D possibly TRBD1 on 6 matching bases. V shed 0 bases and J shed 4 bases, with 13 bases lying between them. The CDR3 is made up of 15 amino acids. Germline V gene sequence: CDR1 SGHRS, CDR2 YFSETQ. CDR3 loop: CASSLARGSVTEAFF. Written as DNA, the CDR3 is TGCGCCAGCAGCTTGGCCAGGGGTTCGGTCACTGAAGCTTTCTTT.

The rearrangement links TRBV30 to TRBJ2-7; D might be TRBD2 (5 bases). From germline, CDR1 is GTSNPN and CDR2 SVGIG (reference sequence). This CDR3 is built from 13 residues. The germline V and J ends were trimmed by 0 bases and 3 bases, with 9 bases remaining between them. The CDR3 DNA is TGTGCCTGGAGTGTACTAGTGGGCTACGAGCAGTACTTC. Translated: CAWSVLVGYEQYF.